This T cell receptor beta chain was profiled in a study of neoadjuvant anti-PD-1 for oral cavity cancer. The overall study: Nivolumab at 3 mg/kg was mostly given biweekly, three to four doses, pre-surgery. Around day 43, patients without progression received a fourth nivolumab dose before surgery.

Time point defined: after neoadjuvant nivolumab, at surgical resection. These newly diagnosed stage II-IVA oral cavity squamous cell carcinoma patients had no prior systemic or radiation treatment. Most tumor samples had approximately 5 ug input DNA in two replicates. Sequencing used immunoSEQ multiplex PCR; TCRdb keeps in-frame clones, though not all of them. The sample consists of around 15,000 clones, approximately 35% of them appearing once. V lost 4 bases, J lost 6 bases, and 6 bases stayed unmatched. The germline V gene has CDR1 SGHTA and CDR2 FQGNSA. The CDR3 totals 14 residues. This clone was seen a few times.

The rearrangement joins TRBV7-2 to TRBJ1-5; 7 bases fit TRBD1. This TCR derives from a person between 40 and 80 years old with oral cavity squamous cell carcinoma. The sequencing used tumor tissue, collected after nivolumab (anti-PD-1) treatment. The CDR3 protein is CASSSRGERQPQHF. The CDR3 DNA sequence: TGTGCCAGCAGCTCCAGGGGGGAGCGTCAGCCCCAGCATTTT.